This TCR beta chain was captured in a study of blood T cell repertoires in COVID-19. About the research overall: The United States, Italy and Spain were the sources of the acute and convalescent COVID-19 samples. T cells, B-cell-depleted T cells, or PBMCs provided the cDNA or gDNA that served as material.

Participants, 18 to 89 years old, spanned fewer than 25 US areas. Membership in each cohort depended on participant-reported clinical history. Clones were sequenced by immunoSEQ multiplex PCR, and TCRdb holds only the in-frame ones, with some missing. The sample consists of over 150,000 clones, about 80% of them appearing once. The V gene lost 4 bases and the J gene lost 2 bases, with 10 bases spanning the gap. Germline-derived CDR1 and CDR2 are SNHLY and FYNNEI. The CDR3 loop spans 14 amino acids. The sample taken for sequencing was PBMCs or T cells enriched from blood (not recorded which). The sequence was collected from a man in his forties or fifties who had recovered from COVID-19. V usage is TRBV2 and J usage is TRBJ2-3; D not resolved. CDR3 protein: CASSVDKHTDTQYF. CDR3 coding DNA: TGTGCCAGCAGTGTTGACAAACACACAGATACGCAGTATTTT.